The clone carrying this TCR beta chain was detected a few times. Its matching antigen is unknown. One entry per CDR3 protein results from TCRdb running MiXCR on the PCR reads. The table includes around 320,000 distinct CDR3 sequences, about 22% detected once. These data are taken from a study of molecular identifiers for immune sequencing clone quantification. Findings and limits, study-wide: Highly expanded clone sizes could be underestimated through barcode sharing by identical TCR molecules. Over 99% of CMV-specific effector molecules, but under 1% of naive ones, were in clones above 20 copies.

This CDR3 has 13 residues. The ends were cut back, 6 bases at V and 3 bases at J, with 9 bases in the middle. Germline V gene sequence: CDR1 MNHEY, CDR2 SVGAGI. This clonotype was obtained from a human donor in good health. Some libraries in this study had Jurkat cell RNA spiked in. The chain recombines TRBV6-5 with TRBJ2-1; D possibly corresponds to TRBD2 (6 bases). Sequenced material: naive CD8+ T cells from blood, with Jurkat cell RNA spiked in. Subset indicated: FACS-sorted CD8+CD4-CCR7+CD45RA+ naive T cells. CDR3 region: CASRPGSYNEQFF. CDR3 nucleotides: TGTGCCAGCAGACCCGGGAGCTACAATGAGCAGTTCTTC.